These 16 T cell receptor beta chains were sequenced from one sample in a study of regulatory T cells in long-lasting Graves disease. Time point meaning: newly diagnosed GD, antithyroid drugs for less than 3 months. PBMCs provided the RNA from which the TCR library was made. Investigators prepared the TCR beta libraries by applying iRepertoire HTBI primers and Arm-PCR of CDR3 regions. TCRdb redid the calling of the multiplex PCR reads with MiXCR, one entry per CDR3 protein. The table shows around 230,000 distinct CDR3 sequences, with 15% to 20% occurring only once. The material sequenced was peripheral blood mononuclear cells (PBMCs), taken at new diagnosis, from a patient treated with antithyroid drugs. These receptors all stem from a female donor with Graves disease.

This clonotype has ten or more counts. The chain couples TRBV30 to TRBJ1-5; TRBD1 might be the D (5 bases). Germline CDR1 reads GTSNPN; CDR2 reads SVGIG (reference sequence). The CDR3 consists of 17 residues. Deletions cut 1 base from V and 2 bases from J, with 18 bases between. The CDR3, as DNA: TGTGCCTGGAGTGGCGGTGGGGGGTGGTCTGGCAATCAGCCCCAGCATTTT. Translation gives CAWSGGGGWSGNQPQHF. Using reference TRBV30 and TRBJ1-5 for the parts outside the CDR3, the full variable domain is SQTIHQWPATLVQPVGSPLSLECTVEGTSNPNLYWYRQAAGRGLQLLFYSVGIGQISSEVPQNLSASRPQDRQFILSSKKLLLSDSGFYLCAWSGGGGWSGNQPQHFGDGTRLSIL.

The rearrangement joins TRBV9 to TRBJ1-3; D uncertain. Germline V gene lookup returns CDR1 SGDLS and CDR2 YYNGEE. The germline V and J ends were trimmed by 2 bases and 5 bases, with 8 bases remaining between them. This CDR3 comprises 13 residues. DNA for the CDR3: TGTGCCAGCAGCGTCCGGGAAAGAAACACCATATATTTT. It translates to CASSVRERNTIYF.

This clonotype was observed many times. The chain carries TRBV7-3 and TRBJ2-7; 8 bases align to TRBD1. With 5 bases clipped from V and 5 bases from J, the junction kept 11 bases outside the gene matches. The CDR3 is made up of 15 amino acids. Germline loops: CDR1 SGHTA, CDR2 FQGTGA. In DNA form, the CDR3 reads TGTGCCAGCAGCCTCGGACAGGGAAAATCCGACGAGCAGTACTTC. It yields the protein CASSLGQGKSDEQYF.

There are many counts of this clonotype. The gene calls are TRBV27 and TRBJ2-2; maybe TRBD2 (5 bases). Germline V gene sequence: CDR1 MNHEY, CDR2 SMNVEV (reference sequence). The CDR3 length is 15 residues. Trimming stripped 2 bases from V and 5 bases from J, with 12 bases between. The CDR3 bases are TGTGCCAGCAGTTTAAGAGGGTTTGGGACCGGGGAGCTGTTTTTT. It yields the protein CASSLRGFGTGELFF.

This clonotype was counted ten times or more. The V gene is TRBV9, the J gene TRBJ2-7; D might be TRBD2 (5 bases). CDR1 and CDR2 (germline): SGDLS, YYNGEE. This CDR3 contains 13 residues. The V end was cut by 7 bases, the J end by 6 bases, with 17 bases between. The CDR3 nucleotides are TGTGCCAGCGGCCGGGAATGGGCTACCGAGCAGTACTTC. Encoded protein: CASGREWATEQYF.

In this sample, this clonotype turned up many times. The chain combines TRBV30 with TRBJ2-3, with 11 bases lining up with TRBD2. Germline CDR1 and CDR2: GTSNPN and SVGIG (reference sequence). The ends lost 3 bases at V and 10 bases at J; junction bases unmatched: 9. This CDR3 comprises 14 residues. CDR3 sequence (DNA): TGTGCCTGGAGGTTAGCGGGAGGGCCTCGGGCGCAGTATTTT. Translation: CAWRLAGGPRAQYF.

This clonotype occurred a few times. A much larger clone is a single base away; this may be a read error. The J gene is TRBJ1-1, the V gene TRBV7-2, with D possibly TRBD1 on 5 matching bases. CDR1 is SGHTA, CDR2 FQGNSA, per germline. The CDR3 has 13 residues. CDR3 coding DNA: TGTGCCCGCAGACAAGACAGGAACACTGAAGCTTTCTTT. Its protein is CARRQDRNTEAFF.

This clonotype has ten or more counts. The rearrangement joins TRBV20-1 to TRBJ2-7; 9 bases fit TRBD2. CDR1 and CDR2 (germline): DFQATT, SNEGSKA (reference sequence). The CDR3 has 14 residues. Unmatched junction bases numbered 8, after V lost 5 bases and J lost 3 bases. CDR3 DNA sequence: TGCAGTGCTGGGATAGCGGGAGAAAGCTACGAGCAGTACTTC. Its translation: CSAGIAGESYEQYF.

This clonotype was counted ten times or more. V gene TRBV6-1 combines with J gene TRBJ2-1, with D hard to call. Trimming removed 5 bases from V and 7 bases from J, with 12 bases in between. Germline V lookup: CDR1 MNHNS, CDR2 SASEGT. This CDR3 comprises 13 residues. CDR3 nucleotides: TGTGCCAGCAGTCGTGTACTGGGAAATGAGCAGTTCTTC. Encoded protein: CASSRVLGNEQFF.

Comments on this clonotype: Given a much more abundant clone one base away, this may be a read error. Here the CDR3 reads CASSNPLGGQSRSNTGELSF. CDR3 bases: TGTGCCAGCAGTAACCCGCTGGGGGGGCAAAGCCGTTCGAACACCGGGGAGCTGTCTTTT. The rearrangement links TRBV6-2 or TRBV6-3 to TRBJ2-2, with TRBD2 as a possible D gene (7 bases). This CDR3 spans 20 amino acids. Germline V gene lookup returns CDR1 MNHEY and CDR2 SVGEGT.

In its sample, this clonotype was seen many times. The chain combines TRBV6-1 with TRBJ1-5; 7 bases line up with TRBD1. Germline V CDR1 and CDR2: MNHNS, SASEGT. There are 16 residues in the CDR3. V was clipped by 1 base and J by 3 bases; unmatched bases: 6. CDR3 sequence: CASSEGVGGDNQPQHF. The DNA for the CDR3 is TGTGCCAGCAGTGAAGGAGTAGGGGGCGACAATCAGCCCCAGCATTTT.

This clonotype was seen many times. The chain combines TRBV29-1 with TRBJ2-5; D gene ambiguous. The CDR3 extends over 12 amino acids. CDR1 SQVTM and CDR2 ANQGSEA come from the germline V gene. V was cut by 4 bases and J by 7 bases, with 13 bases left in between. The CDR3 DNA reads TGCAGCGTTGCATACGCCAGAGGGACCCAGTACTTC. This translates into CSVAYARGTQYF.

The chain is built from TRBV11-3 and TRBJ2-5; D is possibly TRBD1 (6 bases). Per germline, CDR1 SGHNT and CDR2 YENEEA. V was pared by 4 bases and J by 5 bases, with 14 bases between. The CDR3 contains 14 residues. The CDR3 protein is CASSSTGIGETQYF. In DNA, the CDR3 is TGTGCCAGCAGCTCCACAGGGATAGGGGAGACCCAGTACTTC.

As concerns this clonotype: A far larger clone is a single base away, which makes a read error likely. This chain connects TRBV2 to TRBJ2-1; the match to TRBD2 covers 10 bases. Per germline, CDR1 SNHLY and CDR2 FYNNEI. This CDR3 comprises 21 residues. J lost 0 bases, V lost 3 bases, and 17 bases had no gene match. Here the CDR3 reads CASSETQDFLSGRASYNEQFF. The CDR3 DNA reads TGTGCCAGCAGTGAGACACAGGATTTCCTAAGCGGGAGGGCCTCCTACAATGAGCAGTTCTTC.

The sample holds many counts of this clonotype. The chain carries TRBV28 and TRBJ1-3; D uncertain. Per the germline V gene, CDR1 is MDHEN and CDR2 is SYDVKM. This CDR3 is 17 amino acids long. V lost 3 bases and J lost 0, with 15 bases in between. The CDR3 loop reads CASSFRPDRRSGNTIYF. The CDR3 nucleotides read TGTGCCAGCAGTTTCCGCCCGGACCGCCGCTCTGGAAACACCATATATTTT.

This clonotype was recorded many times. This sequence joins TRBV25-1 and TRBJ2-7; no definite D call. V was clipped by 6 bases and J by 3 bases, with 6 bases between them. CDR3 length: 11 residues. Germline V lookup: CDR1 MGHDK, CDR2 SYGVNS. This CDR3 reads CASSSGYEQYF. Written as DNA, the CDR3 is TGTGCCAGCAGCTCAGGCTACGAGCAGTACTTC.